This TCR beta chain stems from a study of cytomegalovirus exposure and HLA in healthy donors. This CDR3 region has 17 residues. Trimming cost V 3 bases and J 0 bases; bases outside gene matches: 7. Germline CDR1 and CDR2: KGHSH and LQKENI. Some clones are missing from TCRdb's copy, which holds only in-frame ones; the method was immunoSEQ multiplex PCR. The sample records approximately 120,000 clones, 94% being singletons. Source material: PBMCs. This TCR came from a woman aged 18-29 years in good health and CMV-seronegative. V is TRBV18 and J is TRBJ1-3; TRBD1 matches at 8 bases. The CDR3 nucleotides read TGTGCCAGCTCACCGACAGGGGAGTTTTACTCTGGAAACACCATATATTTT. Translating it yields CASSPTGEFYSGNTIYF.